A selection of T cell receptor beta chains follows, all from one sample in a study of blood T cell repertoires in COVID-19. Sequencing used immunoSEQ multiplex PCR; TCRdb keeps in-frame clones, though not all of them. The sample has fewer than 150,000 clones, approximately 84% seen once. Sequences were obtained from peripheral blood. Receptors were obtained from a man aged 40-55 years with acute or convalescent COVID-19. Each CDR3 is given with its conserved first and last residue. A D gene is named only where the DNA matches it firmly. Expanded clones get a size class; other rows say once, few or many, or leave the size out.

D,V,size,J,DNA,CDR3
.,TRBV24-1,.,TRBJ2-2,TGTGCCACCTCGACAGGCAGTCGTTTGGGGGAGCTGTTTTTT,CATSTGSRLGELFF
TRBD2,TRBV6-6,.,TRBJ2-7,TGTGCCAGCAGCCCAGGGACTAGCGGGGAGCAGTACTTC,CASSPGTSGEQYF
TRBD1,TRBV4-1,.,TRBJ2-3,TGCGCCAGCAGCCAGCACAGGGGGACCACAGATACGCAGTATTTT,CASSQHRGTTDTQYF
.,TRBV29-1,.,TRBJ2-5,TGCAGCGTTGACCCCATCCCGGGGCAAGAGACCCAGTACTTC,CSVDPIPGQETQYF
TRBD2,TRBV7-3,.,TRBJ2-1,TGTGCCAGCAGATCTGGCGGGGGGATGTACAATGAGCAGTTCTTC,CASRSGGGMYNEQFF
.,TRBV7-3,.,TRBJ1-4,TGTGCCAGCAGCTTAGAACTGGCAAAAAGCGTAACTAATGAAAAACTGTTTTTT,CASSLELAKSVTNEKLFF
.,TRBV27,.,TRBJ2-1,TGTGCCAGCAGTTTACCCAACAATGAGCAGTTCTTC,CASSLPNNEQFF
TRBD1,TRBV7-9,.,TRBJ1-2,TGTGCCAGCAGCGAGGGGTCGGGGACAGTAAGGGGCTACACCTTC,CASSEGSGTVRGYTF
TRBD1,TRBV4-3,once,TRBJ2-3,TGCGCCAGCAGCCAAGAGCAGGGGGCAGGGGGTGCAGATACGCAGTATTTT,CASSQEQGAGGADTQYF
TRBD2,TRBV4-3,.,TRBJ2-7,TGCGCCAGCAGCCAACGATTCACCGGGACTAGCGGGGGACATTACTACGAGCAGTACTTC,CASSQRFTGTSGGHYYEQYF
.,TRBV11-2,.,TRBJ1-2,TGTGCCAGCAGCCCGGGACAACCCTATGGCTACACCTTC,CASSPGQPYGYTF
.,TRBV14,.,TRBJ2-7,TGTGCCAGCAGCCCCCTGATGGAGGGGAGCAGCTACGAGCAGTACTTC,CASSPLMEGSSYEQYF
.,TRBV2,.,TRBJ1-1,TGTGCCAGCACAGCGGACAGGAACACTGAAGCTTTCTTT,CASTADRNTEAFF
.,TRBV20-1,once,TRBJ2-5,TGCAGTGCTAGTGATCTTCGGAGGGGTGACCAAGAGACCCAGTACTTC,CSASDLRRGDQETQYF
.,TRBV9,.,TRBJ2-2,TGTGCCAGCAGCGTAGGTTCTAGCGAAGCCGGGGAGCTGTTTTTT,CASSVGSSEAGELFF
TRBD2,TRBV4-2,few,TRBJ2-2,TGTGCCAGCAGCCAACGGGGGGTCACCGGGGAGCTGTTTTTT,CASSQRGVTGELFF
.,TRBV5-1,.,TRBJ2-1,TGCGCCAGCAGCTTGAAGGGGTCGAGCTCCTACAATGAGCAGTTCTTC,CASSLKGSSSYNEQFF
.,TRBV5-1,few,TRBJ2-7,TGCGCCAGCGGCAGGGAATTCCACGAGCAGTACTTC,CASGREFHEQYF
.,TRBV5-1,.,TRBJ1-2,TGCGCCAGCAGCTTGGTTGCAGGGGAATACTATGGCTACACCTTC,CASSLVAGEYYGYTF
TRBD1,TRBV29-1,few,TRBJ1-1,TGCAGCGCCCTTTCCCTATTACAGGGGAGGAACACTGAAGCTTTCTTT,CSALSLLQGRNTEAFF
.,TRBV7-6,.,TRBJ2-3,TGTGCCAGCAGCCCCGGACTAATAGATACGCAGTATTTT,CASSPGLIDTQYF
TRBD1,TRBV30,.,TRBJ1-2,TGTGCCTGGACCGGGACTTCGACAGGGGGCTACACCTTC,CAWTGTSTGGYTF